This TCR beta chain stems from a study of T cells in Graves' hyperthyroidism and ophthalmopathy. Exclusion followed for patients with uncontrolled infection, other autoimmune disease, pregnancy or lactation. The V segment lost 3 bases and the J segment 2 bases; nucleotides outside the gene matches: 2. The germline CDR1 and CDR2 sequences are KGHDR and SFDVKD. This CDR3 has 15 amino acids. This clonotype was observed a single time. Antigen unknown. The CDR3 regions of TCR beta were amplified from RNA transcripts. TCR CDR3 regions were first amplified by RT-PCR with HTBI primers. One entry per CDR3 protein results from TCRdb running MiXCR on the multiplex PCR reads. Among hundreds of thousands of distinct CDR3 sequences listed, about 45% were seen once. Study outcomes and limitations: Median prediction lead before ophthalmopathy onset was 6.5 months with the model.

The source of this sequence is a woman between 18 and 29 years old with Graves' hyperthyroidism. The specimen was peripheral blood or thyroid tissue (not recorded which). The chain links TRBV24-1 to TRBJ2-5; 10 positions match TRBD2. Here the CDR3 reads CATSDTAGGQETQYF. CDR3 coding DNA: TGTGCCACCAGTGATACAGCGGGAGGGCAAGAGACCCAGTACTTC.